The 26 T cell receptor beta chains given below trace back to one sample, sequenced in a study of blood T cell repertoires in COVID-19. Sequenced by immunoSEQ multiplex PCR; TCRdb stores in-frame clones only, minus some. The data show 250,000 to 300,000 clones, with approximately 84% seen just once and about a sixth held by the top ten. Sequenced sample: PBMCs or T cells enriched from blood (not recorded which). All receptors come from a man aged 18 to 30 who had recovered from COVID-19.

The chain combines TRBV5-6 with TRBJ1-1, with D maybe TRBD1 (5 bases). This CDR3 comprises 16 residues. Germline CDR1 and CDR2: SGHDT and YYEEEE. V was cut by 4 bases and J by 1 base, with 17 bases left in between. The CDR3 reads CASSPTPATGNTEAFF. The CDR3 nucleotides are TGTGCCAGCAGCCCGACCCCCGCCACAGGGAACACTGAAGCTTTCTTT. Supplemented by reference TRBV5-6 and TRBJ1-1, the full variable domain reads DAGVTQSPTHLIKTRGQQVTLRCSPKSGHDTVSWYQQALGQGPQFIFQYYEEEERQRGNFPDRFSGHQFPNYSSELNVNALLLGDSALYLCASSPTPATGNTEAFFGQGTRLTVV.

Worth noting for this clone: The junction departs from the called germline gene at one end, perhaps through a read error. This chain joins TRBV7-7 and TRBJ2-5; D gene unclear. The CDR3 spans 16 residues. Looked up from germline, CDR1 is SSHAT and CDR2 is FNYEAQ (reference sequence). The CDR3 nucleotides are TGTGCTAGCAGCTTAGGGCGGATGATCTCCCAAGAGACCCAGTACTTC. It codes for CASSLGRMISQETQYF.

The chain links TRBV27 to TRBJ2-7; 8 nucleotides align to TRBD1. Germline V gives CDR1 MNHEY, CDR2 SMNVEV (reference sequence). Losses at the gene ends were 5 bases for V and 4 bases for J; bases not matched to a gene: 10. CDR3 size: 15 residues. The DNA for the CDR3 is TGTGCCAGCAGTCTCGGACAGGGAGTTTTGTACGAGCAGTACTTC. It codes for CASSLGQGVLYEQYF.

This chain joins TRBV5-4 and TRBJ2-5, with a tentative D call TRBD2 (6 bases). The CDR3 runs to 14 residues. Germline CDR1 is SGHNT and CDR2 is YYREEE (reference sequence). The ends were cut back, 4 bases at V and 5 bases at J, with 15 bases in the middle. CDR3 in DNA: TGTGCCAGCAGCCGTAATGGCGGGATTGAGACCCAGTACTTC. Protein: CASSRNGGIETQYF.

This clone was counted once. The chain links TRBV5-1 to TRBJ1-2, with 7 bases fitting TRBD1. Looked up from germline, CDR1 is SGHRS and CDR2 is YFSETQ. The length of the CDR3 is 14 residues. With 4 bases clipped from V and 6 bases from J, the junction kept 9 bases outside the gene matches. CDR3 protein: CASSRRTGGDGYTF. The CDR3 nucleotides are TGCGCCAGCAGCAGACGGACAGGAGGCGATGGCTACACCTTC.

The J gene is TRBJ2-7, the V gene TRBV28, with a possible D match to TRBD2 (6 bases). Germline CDR1 is MDHEN and CDR2 is SYDVKM. CDR3 size: 17 residues. V gave up 4 bases and J gave up 3 bases, with 22 bases separating them. CDR3 nucleotide sequence: TGTGCCAGCAGTTCAATCGCCACCCTCGGAGGGGACTACGAGCAGTACTTC. It specifies CASSSIATLGGDYEQYF.

CDR3 sequence (DNA): TGTGCCAGCAGTAATAACGACAGGGGTGCTTTCTTT. It codes for CASSNNDRGAFF. The rearrangement joins TRBV12-3 or TRBV12-4 to TRBJ1-1, with 8 bases matching TRBD1. The V segment lost 5 bases and the J segment 11 bases; nucleotides outside the gene matches: 7. This CDR3 is built from 12 residues.

The CDR3: CASSSHRGTEAFF. CDR3 in DNA: TGTGCCAGCAGCTCACACAGGGGGACTGAAGCTTTCTTT. The chain links TRBV3-1 (or the pseudogene TRBV3-2) to TRBJ1-1; TRBD1 agrees at 8 bases. From germline, CDR1 is LGHDT and CDR2 YNNKEL (reference sequence). J gave up 5 bases and V 5 bases, and 4 bases lay outside the gene matches. This CDR3 comprises 13 residues.

This chain links TRBV11-3 with TRBJ1-1, with 8 bases aligning to TRBD1. The CDR3 loop spans 15 amino acids. The V gene end was trimmed by 4 bases and the J gene end by 1 base; junction bases not matched to a gene: 5. Germline CDR1 reads SGHNT; CDR2 reads YENEEA. The CDR3 here is CASSSGQGGNTEAFF. CDR3 DNA sequence: TGTGCCAGCAGCTCAGGACAGGGCGGGAACACTGAAGCTTTCTTT.

The chain carries TRBV15 and TRBJ2-3; 9 positions match TRBD1. V trimming: 5 bases; J trimming: 5 bases; junction bases outside the gene matches: 5. The CDR3 totals 14 residues. Germline CDR1 and CDR2: LNHNV and YYDKDF (reference sequence). The CDR3 nucleotides read TGTGCCACCAGCCTAGGGACAGGGATAGATACGCAGTATTTT. Protein sequence: CATSLGTGIDTQYF.

The chain has TRBV19 and TRBJ1-5; 7 positions agree with TRBD1. Germline V CDR1 and CDR2: LNHDA, SQIVND (reference sequence). J lost 5 bases, V lost 5 bases, and 12 bases had no gene match. The CDR3 is made up of 16 amino acids. CDR3 sequence: CASSFGQANLDQPQHF. The CDR3 nucleotides read TGTGCCAGTAGTTTCGGACAGGCTAACTTAGATCAGCCCCAGCATTTT.

The rearrangement uses TRBV19 and TRBJ1-6; TRBD1 matches 8 bases. V trimming: 4 bases; J trimming: 7 bases; junction bases outside the gene matches: 6. The CDR3 spans 15 residues. Looked up from germline, CDR1 is LNHDA and CDR2 is SQIVND (reference sequence). CDR3 nucleotides: TGTGCCAGTAGTACGACAGGGGCGAGGAATTCACCCCTCCACTTT. Encoded protein: CASSTTGARNSPLHF.

This clone was counted between two and nine times. The V call is TRBV19, the J call TRBJ1-5; 7 bases map to TRBD1. V dropped 1 base and J dropped 0; count of bases not matched to a gene: 12. Germline V lookup: CDR1 LNHDA, CDR2 SQIVND (reference sequence). The CDR3 has 19 amino acids. CDR3 in amino acids: CASSIGSFRDSYSNQPQHF. The CDR3 DNA follows: TGTGCCAGTAGTATAGGATCTTTCCGGGACAGCTATAGCAATCAGCCCCAGCATTTT.

J is TRBJ2-1 and V is TRBV29-1; 11 bases fit TRBD2. Germline V gene lookup returns CDR1 SQVTM and CDR2 ANQGSEA. Germline trimming cut 1 base from V and 3 bases from J; bases unmatched to any gene: 2. This CDR3 contains 15 residues. The CDR3 DNA reads TGCAGCGTTGAAGCGGGGACTAGCGGCTACAATGAGCAGTTCTTC. Its protein is CSVEAGTSGYNEQFF.

This chain's CDR3 is CASSFQRTGTHEQYF. The CDR3 coding sequence is TGTGCCAGCAGTTTTCAAAGGACAGGGACGCACGAGCAGTACTTC. This rearrangement joins TRBV27 to TRBJ2-7, with TRBD1 matching over 8 bases. The V gene end was trimmed by 3 bases and the J gene end by 5 bases; junction bases not matched to a gene: 9. This CDR3 is built from 15 residues. The germline V gene has CDR1 MNHEY and CDR2 SMNVEV (reference sequence).

The chain recombines TRBV20-1 with TRBJ1-2; 8 bases match TRBD1. The V segment lost 3 bases and the J segment 3 bases; nucleotides outside the gene matches: 6. This CDR3 spans 14 amino acids. From germline, CDR1 is DFQATT and CDR2 SNEGSKA (reference sequence). CDR3 in amino acids: CSASQTGAYYGYTF. CDR3 DNA: TGCAGTGCTAGTCAGACAGGGGCCTACTATGGCTACACCTTC.

The rearrangement uses TRBV28 and TRBJ1-5, with a weak D call TRBD1 (5 bases). The length of the CDR3 is 15 residues. The V gene's germline CDR1 is MDHEN and CDR2 SYDVKM. V was trimmed by 3 bases and J by 4 bases, leaving 13 bases between them. This chain's CDR3 is CASSFGRAPNQPQHF. In nucleotides, the CDR3 is TGTGCCAGCAGTTTCGGCAGGGCCCCAAATCAGCCCCAGCATTTT.

The gene calls are TRBV19 and TRBJ2-6; tentatively, D is TRBD2 (5 bases). This CDR3 is built from 16 residues. The V and J ends lost 1 base and 2 bases respectively, with 9 bases between them. The germline CDR1 and CDR2 sequences are LNHDA and SQIVND (reference sequence). CDR3 DNA: TGTGCCAGTAGTATAGCCGAGGGTACTGGGGCCAACGTCCTGACTTTC. This sequence encodes CASSIAEGTGANVLTF.

The rearrangement uses TRBV19 and TRBJ2-1, with TRBD2 matching over 12 bases. This CDR3 has 15 amino acids. V shed 4 bases and J 8 bases; nucleotides not matched to a gene: 6. Germline V gene lookup returns CDR1 LNHDA and CDR2 SQIVND (reference sequence). The chain's CDR3 is CASSKTSGRFDEQFF. CDR3 nucleotides: TGTGCCAGTAGTAAAACTAGCGGGAGGTTCGATGAGCAGTTCTTC.

The chain has TRBV28 and TRBJ1-5, with TRBD1 identical over 7 bases. The CDR3 sequence is 14 residues long. Germline values: CDR1 MDHEN, CDR2 SYDVKM. V lost 1 base, J lost 6 bases, and 3 bases stayed unmatched. The CDR3, as DNA: TGTGCCAGCAGTTTATACAGGGGAGGTCAGCCCCAGCATTTT. It yields the protein CASSLYRGGQPQHF. Drawing the rest from reference TRBV28 and TRBJ1-5, the complete variable domain is DVKVTQSSRYLVKRTGEKVFLECVQDMDHENMFWYRQDPGLGLRLIYFSYDVKMKEKGDIPEGYSVSREKKERFSLILESASTNQTSMYLCASSLYRGGQPQHFGDGTRLSIL.

The chain recombines TRBV5-1 with TRBJ2-2; D remains unclear. The CDR3 spans 15 residues. The V end was cut by 0 bases, the J end by 0 bases, with 6 bases between. Germline V CDR1 and CDR2: SGHRS, YFSETQ. As DNA, the CDR3 is TGCGCCAGCAGCTTGGACAGCTCGAACACCGGGGAGCTGTTTTTT. Encoded protein: CASSLDSSNTGELFF.

J is TRBJ2-5 and V is TRBV2; D might be TRBD1 (6 bases). Trimming shortened V by 0 bases and J by 5 bases, and 13 bases separated the two germline ends. Germline CDR1 and CDR2: SNHLY and FYNNEI. This CDR3 region has 15 residues. The CDR3 protein is CASSEAGGLRETQYF. The CDR3 DNA reads TGTGCCAGCAGTGAAGCTGGGGGCCTGAGGGAGACCCAGTACTTC.

The rearrangement uses TRBV3-1 (or the pseudogene TRBV3-2) and TRBJ2-7, with D hard to call. V lost 0 bases to trimming and J lost 0 bases, with 12 bases between them. The CDR3 sequence is 16 residues long. In germline, CDR1 is LGHDT, CDR2 YNNKEL (reference sequence). The CDR3 loop is CASSQERQAYSYEQYF. CDR3 in DNA: TGTGCCAGCAGCCAAGAAAGGCAGGCGTACTCCTACGAGCAGTACTTC.

The chain employs TRBV5-1 and TRBJ2-1; 8 bases fit TRBD2. CDR3 size: 16 residues. J was trimmed by 0 bases and V by 0 bases; bases with no gene match: 2. CDR1 SGHRS and CDR2 YFSETQ come from the germline V gene. The CDR3 DNA sequence: TGCGCCAGCAGCTTGGATCTAGCGGGCTCCTACAATGAGCAGTTCTTC. Translated: CASSLDLAGSYNEQFF.

This clone was seen only a few times. J is TRBJ1-3 and V is TRBV9; tentative D call: TRBD1 (5 bases). V lost 2 bases and J 0 bases, leaving 9 bases between the germline ends. This CDR3 comprises 15 residues. The germline CDR1 and CDR2 sequences are SGDLS and YYNGEE. The CDR3 here is CASSVGLGSGNTIYF. Here the CDR3 DNA reads TGTGCCAGCAGCGTGGGGCTCGGCTCTGGAAACACCATATATTTT. The variable domain in full, completed from reference TRBV9 and TRBJ1-3, reads DSGVTQTPKHLITATGQRVTLRCSPRSGDLSVYWYQQSLDQGLQFLIQYYNGEERAKGNILERFSAQQFPDLHSELNLSSLELGDSALYFCASSVGLGSGNTIYFGEGSWLTVV.

This clone showed up just once. V and J are TRBV11-2 and TRBJ2-1; TRBD2 matches at 8 bases. Germline V gives CDR1 SGHAT, CDR2 FQNNGV. This CDR3 spans 17 amino acids. V lost 5 bases to trimming and J lost 3 bases; unmatched junction nucleotides: 12. CDR3 sequence reads: CASSDTQAGDLYNEQFF. CDR3 sequence (DNA): TGTGCCAGCAGCGACACTCAAGCGGGGGACCTCTACAATGAGCAGTTCTTC.